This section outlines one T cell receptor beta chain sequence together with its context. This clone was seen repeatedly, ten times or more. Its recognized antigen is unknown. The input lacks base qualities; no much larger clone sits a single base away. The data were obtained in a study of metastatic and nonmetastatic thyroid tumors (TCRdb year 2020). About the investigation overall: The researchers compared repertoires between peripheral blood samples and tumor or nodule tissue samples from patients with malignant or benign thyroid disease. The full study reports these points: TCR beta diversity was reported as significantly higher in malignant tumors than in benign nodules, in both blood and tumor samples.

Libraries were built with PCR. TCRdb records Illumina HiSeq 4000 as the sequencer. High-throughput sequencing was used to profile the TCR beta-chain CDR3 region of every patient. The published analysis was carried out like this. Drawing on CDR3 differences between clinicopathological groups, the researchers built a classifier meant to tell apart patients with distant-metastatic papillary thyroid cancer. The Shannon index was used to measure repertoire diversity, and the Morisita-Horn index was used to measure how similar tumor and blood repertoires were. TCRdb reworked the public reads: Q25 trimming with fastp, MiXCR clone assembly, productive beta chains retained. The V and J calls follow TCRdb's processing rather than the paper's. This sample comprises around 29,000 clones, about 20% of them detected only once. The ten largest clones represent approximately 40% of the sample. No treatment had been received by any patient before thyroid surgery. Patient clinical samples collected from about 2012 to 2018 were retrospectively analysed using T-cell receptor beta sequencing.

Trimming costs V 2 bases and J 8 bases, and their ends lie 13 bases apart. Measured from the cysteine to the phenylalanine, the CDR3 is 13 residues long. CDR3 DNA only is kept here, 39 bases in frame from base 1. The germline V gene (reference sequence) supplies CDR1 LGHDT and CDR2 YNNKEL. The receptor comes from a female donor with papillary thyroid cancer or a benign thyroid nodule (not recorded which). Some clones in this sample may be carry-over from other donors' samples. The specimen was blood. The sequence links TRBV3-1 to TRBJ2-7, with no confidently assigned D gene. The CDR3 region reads CASSQRRDAKQYF. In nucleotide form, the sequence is TGTGCCAGCAGCCAACGCCGAGACGCGAAGCAGTACTTC.